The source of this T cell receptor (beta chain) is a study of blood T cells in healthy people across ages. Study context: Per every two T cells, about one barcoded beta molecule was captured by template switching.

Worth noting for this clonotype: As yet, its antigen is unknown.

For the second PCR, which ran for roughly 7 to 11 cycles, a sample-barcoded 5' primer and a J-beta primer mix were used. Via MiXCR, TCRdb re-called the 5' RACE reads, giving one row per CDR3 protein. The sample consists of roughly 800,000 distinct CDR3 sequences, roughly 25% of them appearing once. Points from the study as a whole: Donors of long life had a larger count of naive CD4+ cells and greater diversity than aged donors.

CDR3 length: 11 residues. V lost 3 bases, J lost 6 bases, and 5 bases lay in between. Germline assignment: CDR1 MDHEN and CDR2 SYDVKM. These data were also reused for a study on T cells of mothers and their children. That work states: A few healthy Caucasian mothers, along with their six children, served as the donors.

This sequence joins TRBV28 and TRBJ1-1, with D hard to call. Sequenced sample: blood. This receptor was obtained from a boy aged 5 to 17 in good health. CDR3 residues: CASSFFAEAFF. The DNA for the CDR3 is TGTGCCAGCAGTTTTTTCGCTGAAGCTTTCTTT.